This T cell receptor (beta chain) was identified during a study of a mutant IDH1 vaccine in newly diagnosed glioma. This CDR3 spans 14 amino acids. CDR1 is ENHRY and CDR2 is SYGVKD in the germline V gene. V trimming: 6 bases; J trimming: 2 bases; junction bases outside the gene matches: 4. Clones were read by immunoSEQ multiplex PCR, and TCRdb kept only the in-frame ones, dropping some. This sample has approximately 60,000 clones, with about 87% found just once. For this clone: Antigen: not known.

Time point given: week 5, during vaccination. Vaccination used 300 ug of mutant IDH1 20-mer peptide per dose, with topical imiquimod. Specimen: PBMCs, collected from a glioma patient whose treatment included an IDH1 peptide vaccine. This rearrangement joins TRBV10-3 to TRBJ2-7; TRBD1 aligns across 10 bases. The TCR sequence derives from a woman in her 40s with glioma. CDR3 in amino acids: CAIRGTGVTYEQYF. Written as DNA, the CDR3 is TGTGCCATCAGGGGGACAGGGGTCACCTACGAGCAGTACTTC.